Below are 19 T cell receptor beta chains sequenced from a single sample in a study of blood T cell repertoires in COVID-19. This table comes from immunoSEQ multiplex PCR, and its TCRdb copy is limited to in-frame clones, with some not included. The sample consists of around 200,000 clones, roughly 85% of them appearing once. The specimen sequenced was PBMCs or T cells enriched from blood (not recorded which). The source is a middle-aged man who had recovered from COVID-19.

The V and J genes are TRBV11-2 and TRBJ2-5; 8 bases are shared with TRBD2. The CDR3 contains 16 residues. J lost 0 bases, V lost 6 bases, and 9 bases had no gene match. Germline lookup yields CDR1 SGHAT and CDR2 FQNNGV. CDR3 in DNA: TGTGCCAGCAGTTTTACTAGCGGAGGGGACCAAGAGACCCAGTACTTC. Translation gives CASSFTSGGDQETQYF. The whole variable domain, filled in from reference TRBV11-2 and TRBJ2-5, reads EAGVAQSPRYKIIEKRQSVAFWCNPISGHATLYWYQQILGQGPKLLIQFQNNGVVDDSQLPKDRFSAERLKGVDSTLKIQPAKLEDSAVYLCASSFTSGGDQETQYFGPGTRLLVL.

This clone was seen only once. The chain carries TRBV5-6 and TRBJ1-5, with 7 nucleotides matching TRBD1. CDR1 SGHDT and CDR2 YYEEEE come from the germline V gene. The CDR3 is 12 residues long. V was clipped by 4 bases and J by 11 bases; unmatched bases: 6. The DNA for the CDR3 is TGTGCCAGCAGCCTACAGACAGGGTCCCAGCATTTT. Translation gives CASSLQTGSQHF.

This CDR3 is CASSLNTGGSYEQYF. As DNA, the CDR3 is TGTGCCAGCAGCCTAAACACAGGGGGATCCTACGAGCAGTACTTC. This chain joins TRBV4-2 and TRBJ2-7, with TRBD1 matching 8 bases. The CDR3 has 15 residues. V trimming: 4 bases; J trimming: 1 base; junction bases outside the gene matches: 6. The germline V gene encodes CDR1 LGHNA and CDR2 YNFKEQ.

This clone was detected only a few times. The chain combines TRBV10-3 with TRBJ1-1; weak D call: TRBD1 (5 bases). Germline-derived CDR1 and CDR2 are ENHRY and SYGVKD. Between the trimmed V and J ends, which lost 6 bases and 4 bases, there was a span of 12 bases. The CDR3 is made up of 13 amino acids. CDR3 bases: TGTGCCATCAGGTTGACAGAGAGCACTGAAGCTTTCTTT. It yields the protein CAIRLTESTEAFF.

The chain employs TRBV6-5 and TRBJ1-2; 8 bases agree with TRBD1. Germline loops: CDR1 MNHEY, CDR2 SVGAGI. The V gene end was trimmed by 5 bases and the J gene end by 0 bases; junction bases not matched to a gene: 5. This CDR3 contains 15 residues. Written as DNA, the CDR3 is TGTGCCAGCAGTCGGGACAGGCAAGCTAACTATGGCTACACCTTC. Protein: CASSRDRQANYGYTF.

The rearrangement links TRBV12-3 or TRBV12-4 to TRBJ1-5; D not resolved. Trimming stripped 7 bases from V and 3 bases from J, with 10 bases between. The CDR3 length is 13 residues. The CDR3 DNA is TGTGCCAGCAACCGGGGTCCCAATCAGCCCCAGCATTTT. Translating it yields CASNRGPNQPQHF.

CDR3 DNA sequence: TGTGCCAGCAGCCTGCTAGCGGGAGGGTCCTACGAGCAGTACTTC. As protein: CASSLLAGGSYEQYF. The chain uses TRBV27 and TRBJ2-7; 12 bases are a match to TRBD2. The CDR3 is made up of 15 amino acids. The V gene's germline CDR1 is MNHEY and CDR2 SMNVEV (reference sequence). V shed 6 bases, J shed 1 base, and the junction held 4 bases outside the gene matches.

This clone appeared a single time. The chain carries TRBV15 and TRBJ1-3; TRBD1 is a possible D gene (6 bases). The CDR3 is 17 amino acids. Germline assignment: CDR1 LNHNV and CDR2 YYDKDF (reference sequence). Trimming took off 3 bases at V and 2 bases at J, with 17 bases between the two ends. This CDR3 reads CATSRDPGVKAGNTIYF. The DNA of the CDR3 is TGTGCCACCAGCAGGGACCCAGGGGTAAAGGCTGGAAACACCATATATTTT.

V is TRBV4-1 and J is TRBJ2-7; 11 bases agree with TRBD2. Germline assignment: CDR1 MGHRA and CDR2 YSYEKL. V shed 1 base, J shed 6 bases, and the junction held 14 bases outside the gene matches. CDR3 length equals 18 residues. CDR3: CASSQGVAGGDLRSEQYF. As DNA, the CDR3 is TGCGCCAGCAGCCAAGGTGTAGCGGGAGGGGATCTGAGAAGCGAGCAGTACTTC.

The genes are TRBV6-2 or TRBV6-3 and TRBJ2-7, with D perhaps matching TRBD1 (6 bases). The CDR3 runs to 15 residues. The V end was cut by 5 bases, the J end by 3 bases, with 17 bases between. Germline V CDR1 and CDR2: MNHEY, SVGEGT. CDR3 sequence reads: CASSTQRRGSYEQYF. CDR3 sequence (DNA): TGTGCCAGCAGTACACAACGCAGGGGCAGCTACGAGCAGTACTTC.

The genes are TRBV6-6 and TRBJ2-5; D may be TRBD1 (6 bases). The germline gives CDR1 MNHNY, CDR2 SVGAGI (reference sequence). The ends were cut back, 6 bases at V and 2 bases at J, with 19 bases in the middle. The CDR3 consists of 16 residues. The CDR3 DNA sequence: TGTGCCAGCAGCCTGACTGTCGGACAGCTACAAGAGACCCAGTACTTC. Protein product: CASSLTVGQLQETQYF.

This chain joins TRBV6-6 and TRBJ1-1; 8 bases fit TRBD1. From germline, CDR1 is MNHNY and CDR2 SVGAGI (reference sequence). There are 13 residues in the CDR3. The junction had 4 bases not matched to a gene; V was cut back by 6 bases and J by 4 bases. The CDR3 region has the DNA TGTGCCAGCAGAGAGGACAGGGCCACTGAAGCTTTCTTT. Protein: CASREDRATEAFF.

Here the CDR3 reads CASSVEGGRASEQYF. CDR3 nucleotide sequence: TGTGCCAGCAGCGTAGAAGGCGGGAGGGCCTCCGAGCAGTACTTC. This rearrangement joins TRBV9 to TRBJ2-7; 9 nucleotides agree with TRBD2. Germline V gene data show CDR1 as SGDLS and CDR2 as YYNGEE. The CDR3 contains 15 residues. V dropped 0 bases and J dropped 6; count of bases not matched to a gene: 7.

The chain recombines TRBV7-3 with TRBJ2-2, with 7 bases lining up with TRBD1. The CDR3 totals 15 residues. Germline CDR1 is SGHTA and CDR2 is FQGTGA. Losses at the gene ends were 4 bases for V and 4 bases for J; bases not matched to a gene: 6. CDR3 DNA: TGTGCCAGCAGCTCAGACAGGGCGAGCACCGGGGAGCTGTTTTTT. The encoded protein is CASSSDRASTGELFF.

V and J are TRBV2 and TRBJ1-5; D gene uncertain. Between the trimmed V and J ends, which lost 5 bases and 0 bases, there was a span of 8 bases. Germline CDR1 reads SNHLY; CDR2 reads FYNNEI. The CDR3 is 14 residues long. CDR3 loop: CASSLTYSNQPQHF. The CDR3 bases are TGTGCCAGCAGTTTAACATATAGCAATCAGCCCCAGCATTTT. The variable domain in full, completed from reference TRBV2 and TRBJ1-5, reads EPEVTQTPSHQVTQMGQEVILRCVPISNHLYFYWYRQILGQKVEFLVSFYNNEISEKSEIFDDQFSVERPDGSNFTLKIRSTKLEDSAMYFCASSLTYSNQPQHFGDGTRLSIL.

The rearrangement links TRBV18 to TRBJ2-7; D perhaps matches TRBD1 (5 bases). Germline values: CDR1 KGHSH, CDR2 LQKENI. Trimming pared 5 bases from V and 6 bases from J, leaving 14 bases between. There are 13 residues in the CDR3. Here the CDR3 reads CASSESTATEQYF. The CDR3 region has the DNA TGTGCCAGCTCAGAGTCGACAGCGACCGAGCAGTACTTC. The complete variable domain, with remaining parts taken from reference TRBV18 and TRBJ2-7, reads NAGVMQNPRHLVRRRGQEARLRCSPMKGHSHVYWYRQLPEEGLKFMVYLQKENIIDESGMPKERFSAEFPKEGPSILRIQQVVRGDSAAYFCASSESTATEQYFGPGTRLTVT.

V gene TRBV28 combines with J gene TRBJ1-2; unclear D gene. Deletions cut 8 bases from V and 2 bases from J, with 6 bases between. The CDR3 extends over 11 amino acids. Germline values: CDR1 MDHEN, CDR2 SYDVKM. The CDR3 protein is CASVSNYGYTF. DNA for the CDR3: TGTGCCAGCGTATCCAACTATGGCTACACCTTC.

The J gene is TRBJ1-2, the V gene TRBV18, with TRBD1 matching over 9 bases. With 3 bases clipped from V and 7 bases from J, the junction kept 3 bases outside the gene matches. The germline CDR1 and CDR2 sequences are KGHSH and LQKENI. The CDR3 totals 13 residues. The CDR3 reads CASSPQTGGGYTF. Written as DNA, the CDR3 is TGTGCCAGCTCACCTCAGACAGGGGGTGGCTACACCTTC.

The V and J genes are TRBV30 and TRBJ2-7; TRBD2 might be the D (6 bases). This CDR3 is 13 amino acids long. V was trimmed by 4 bases and J by 5 bases, leaving 15 bases between them. Germline V gives CDR1 GTSNPN, CDR2 SVGIG (reference sequence). CDR3 in amino acids: CAWKRPWRDEQYF. DNA of the CDR3: TGTGCCTGGAAAAGACCGTGGAGGGACGAGCAGTACTTC.